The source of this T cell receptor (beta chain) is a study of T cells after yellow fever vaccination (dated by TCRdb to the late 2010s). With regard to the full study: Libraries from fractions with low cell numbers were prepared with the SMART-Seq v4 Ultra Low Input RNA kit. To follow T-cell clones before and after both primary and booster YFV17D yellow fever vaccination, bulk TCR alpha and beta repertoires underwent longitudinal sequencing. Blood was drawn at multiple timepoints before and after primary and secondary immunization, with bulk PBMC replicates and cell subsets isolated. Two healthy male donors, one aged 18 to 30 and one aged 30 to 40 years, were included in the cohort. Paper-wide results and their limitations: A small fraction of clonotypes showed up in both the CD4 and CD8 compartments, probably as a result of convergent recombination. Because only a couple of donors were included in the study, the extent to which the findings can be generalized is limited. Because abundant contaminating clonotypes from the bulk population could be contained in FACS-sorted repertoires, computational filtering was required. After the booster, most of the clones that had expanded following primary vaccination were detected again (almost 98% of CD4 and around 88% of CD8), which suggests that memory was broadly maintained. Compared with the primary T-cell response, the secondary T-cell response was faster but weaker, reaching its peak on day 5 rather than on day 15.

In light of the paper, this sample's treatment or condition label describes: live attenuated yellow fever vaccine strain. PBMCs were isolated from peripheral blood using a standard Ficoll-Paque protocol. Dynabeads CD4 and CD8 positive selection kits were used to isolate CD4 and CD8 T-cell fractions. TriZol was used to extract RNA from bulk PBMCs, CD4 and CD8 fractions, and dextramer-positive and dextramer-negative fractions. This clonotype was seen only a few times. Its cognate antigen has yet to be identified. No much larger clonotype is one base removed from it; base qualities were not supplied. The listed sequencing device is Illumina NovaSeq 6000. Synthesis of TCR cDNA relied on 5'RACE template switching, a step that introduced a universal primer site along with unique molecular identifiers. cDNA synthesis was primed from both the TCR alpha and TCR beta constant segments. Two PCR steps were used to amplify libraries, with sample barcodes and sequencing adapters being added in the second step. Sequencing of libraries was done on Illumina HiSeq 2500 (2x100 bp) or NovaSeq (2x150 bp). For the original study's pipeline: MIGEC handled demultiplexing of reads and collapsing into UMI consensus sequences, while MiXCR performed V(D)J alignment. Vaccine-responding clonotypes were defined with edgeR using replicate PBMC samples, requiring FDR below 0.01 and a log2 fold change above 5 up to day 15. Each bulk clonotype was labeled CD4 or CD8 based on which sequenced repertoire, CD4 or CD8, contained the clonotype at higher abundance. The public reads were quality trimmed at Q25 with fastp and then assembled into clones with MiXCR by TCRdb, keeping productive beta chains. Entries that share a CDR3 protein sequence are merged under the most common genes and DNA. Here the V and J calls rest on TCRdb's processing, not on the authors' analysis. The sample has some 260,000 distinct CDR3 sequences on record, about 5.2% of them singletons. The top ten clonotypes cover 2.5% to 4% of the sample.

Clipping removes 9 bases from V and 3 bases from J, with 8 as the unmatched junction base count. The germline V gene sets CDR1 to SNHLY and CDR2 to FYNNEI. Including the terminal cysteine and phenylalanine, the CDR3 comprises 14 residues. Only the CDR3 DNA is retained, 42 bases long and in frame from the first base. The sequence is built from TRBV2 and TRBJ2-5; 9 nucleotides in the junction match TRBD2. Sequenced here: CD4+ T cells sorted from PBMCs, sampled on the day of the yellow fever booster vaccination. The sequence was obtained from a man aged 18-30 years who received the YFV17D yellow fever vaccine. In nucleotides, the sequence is TGTGCCAGACGGGGGAGACTAGCGGAAGAGACCCAGTACTTC. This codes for CARRGRLAEETQYF.